This passage covers 14 T cell receptor beta chains from one sample sequenced in a study of cytomegalovirus exposure and HLA in healthy donors. Primers included in the PCR were 60 Vbeta and 13 Jbeta primers. Clones were sequenced by immunoSEQ multiplex PCR, and TCRdb holds only the in-frame ones, with some missing. Recorded for this sample: tens of thousands of clones. Specimen: PBMCs. The source is a man aged 40-50 years in good health and CMV-seronegative.

V is TRBV9 and J is TRBJ1-1, with D perhaps matching TRBD1 (5 bases). Trimming pared 0 bases from V and 5 bases from J, leaving 17 bases between. CDR1 SGDLS and CDR2 YYNGEE come from the germline V gene. The CDR3 has 16 residues. The CDR3 loop is CASSVDVGAQGTEAFF. The DNA of the CDR3 is TGTGCCAGCAGCGTAGATGTAGGGGCCCAGGGAACTGAAGCTTTCTTT.

This chain uses TRBV9 with TRBJ2-2, with D maybe TRBD1 (6 bases). The CDR3 extends over 15 amino acids. V was cut by 0 bases and J by 1 base, with 7 bases left in between. Germline V gene data show CDR1 as SGDLS and CDR2 as YYNGEE. CDR3: CASSVAGENTGELFF. For the CDR3, the DNA is TGTGCCAGCAGCGTAGCAGGGGAGAACACCGGGGAGCTGTTTTTT.

The chain links TRBV6-5 to TRBJ1-2; 9 positions agree with TRBD1. V trimming: 9 bases; J trimming: 8 bases; junction bases outside the gene matches: 10. Looked up from germline, CDR1 is MNHEY and CDR2 is SVGAGI. This CDR3 has 13 residues. The CDR3 sequence: CARLLQGADGYTF. The CDR3 DNA sequence: TGTGCCAGACTTTTACAGGGGGCCGACGGCTACACCTTC.

A word on this clone: Other DNA sequences in this sample translate to the same CDR3. V gene TRBV6-6 combines with J gene TRBJ1-6; the D gene is possibly TRBD1 (5 bases). This CDR3 has 13 residues. The V gene's germline CDR1 is MNHNY and CDR2 SVGAGI (reference sequence). V dropped 2 bases and J dropped 10 bases, with 9 bases sitting between them. CDR3 DNA: TGTGCCAGCAGTTACAGGGGCAGCTCACCCCTCCACTTT. Protein product: CASSYRGSSPLHF.

V is TRBV7-8 and J is TRBJ2-7; D uncertain. Trimming took 4 bases from V and 3 from J, leaving 10 bases between them. The CDR3 loop spans 13 amino acids. Looked up from germline, CDR1 is SGHVS and CDR2 is FQNEAQ. CDR3 in amino acids: CASSSAAGYEQYF. DNA of the CDR3: TGTGCCAGCAGCTCCGCAGCAGGCTACGAGCAGTACTTC.

The chain recombines TRBV9 with TRBJ1-5; D may be TRBD1 (6 bases). CDR3 length: 15 amino acids. The V and J ends lost 4 bases and 4 bases respectively, with 15 bases between them. Germline V gene lookup returns CDR1 SGDLS and CDR2 YYNGEE. CDR3 amino acids: CASSTTQDRNQPQHF. CDR3 nucleotide sequence: TGTGCCAGCAGCACAACCCAAGACAGGAATCAGCCCCAGCATTTT.

About this clone itself: This sample also contains other DNA sequences that code for the same CDR3. The genes are TRBV9 and TRBJ2-3; possibly TRBD1 for D (5 bases). Germline V gene data show CDR1 as SGDLS and CDR2 as YYNGEE. V was trimmed by 2 bases and J by 5 bases, leaving 6 bases between them. This CDR3 comprises 12 residues. The CDR3 spells CASSVTGDTQYF. The CDR3 DNA reads as TGTGCCAGCAGCGTCACAGGAGATACGCAGTATTTT.

The chain recombines TRBV10-3 with TRBJ1-6; perhaps TRBD1 as D (6 bases). Germline CDR1 is ENHRY and CDR2 is SYGVKD. Trimming cost V 8 bases and J 5 bases, with 16 bases left between them. The CDR3 is 15 amino acids. The CDR3 protein is CAIGPKDSNNSPLHF. In DNA, the CDR3 is TGTGCCATCGGCCCCAAGGACAGCAATAATTCACCCCTCCACTTT.

The chain recombines TRBV11-2 with TRBJ2-2, with D uncertain. The V gene lost 5 bases and the J gene lost 4 bases, with 11 bases spanning the gap. Germline lookup yields CDR1 SGHAT and CDR2 FQNNGV. CDR3 length: 14 residues. CDR3 protein: CASSHNSFTGELFF. CDR3 nucleotide sequence: TGTGCCAGCAGCCATAACAGTTTCACCGGGGAGCTGTTTTTT.

The CDR3 loop is CAAQGPGVPEAFF. CDR3 nucleotides: TGTGCCGCACAGGGTCCTGGGGTACCTGAAGCTTTCTTT. The chain employs TRBV28 and TRBJ1-1; a possible D gene is TRBD1 (6 bases). The CDR3 extends over 13 amino acids. Germline V gene sequence: CDR1 MDHEN, CDR2 SYDVKM. Trimming removed 11 bases from V and 6 bases from J, with 19 bases in between.

This chain links TRBV30 with TRBJ1-6; 7 bases agree with TRBD1. J was trimmed by 7 bases and V by 0 bases; bases with no gene match: 6. This CDR3 contains 15 residues. Germline V gives CDR1 GTSNPN, CDR2 SVGIG (reference sequence). The DNA for the CDR3 is TGTGCCTGGAGTGTACTGGACAGGTCAAATTCACCCCTCCACTTT. This sequence encodes CAWSVLDRSNSPLHF.

The chain links TRBV4-2 to TRBJ2-3; 7 bases align to TRBD2. The V gene end was trimmed by 1 base and the J gene end by 3 bases; junction bases not matched to a gene: 4. Germline CDR1 reads LGHNA; CDR2 reads YNFKEQ. This CDR3 contains 15 residues. CDR3 amino acids: CASSQGGGATDTQYF. The DNA of the CDR3 is TGTGCCAGCAGCCAAGGCGGGGGTGCGACAGATACGCAGTATTTT.

Written as DNA, the CDR3 is TGTGCCAGCAGCTTGGGGCAGGTGATGGACACCGGGGAGCTGTTTTTT. It is translated as CASSLGQVMDTGELFF. The chain employs TRBV5-5 and TRBJ2-2, with D hard to call. Germline V CDR1 and CDR2: SGHKS, YYEKEE (reference sequence). V lost 0 bases to trimming and J lost 3 bases, with 12 bases between them. The length of the CDR3 is 16 residues.

The chain couples TRBV2 to TRBJ2-4, with D tentatively TRBD2 (5 bases). Germline CDR1 SNHLY, CDR2 FYNNEI. The CDR3 runs to 13 residues. V was trimmed by 8 bases and J by 3 bases, leaving 11 bases between them. Here the CDR3 DNA reads TGTGCCAGCTCCTCCGGGAACAAAAACATTCAGTACTTC. The encoded protein is CASSSGNKNIQYF.